These 20 T cell receptor beta chains came from one sample sequenced in a study of T cell responses to AZD1222 COVID-19 vaccine (dated by TCRdb to the early 2020s). The time point label of this sample denotes: about 28 days (+/-7) after the second vaccine dose. The library was prepared using the immunoSEQ multiplex PCR assay. The table was pulled from immuneACCESS by TCRdb, which kept in-frame rearrangements only. Such tables lose some clones; where checked, under half of the loss comes from unresolved V genes, and the rest has no known cause. Here the sample has 100,000 to 130,000 clones; 92% occur a single time. The ten largest clones add up to 7.5% to 9.5% of the sample. The sequenced sample was peripheral blood, obtained 28 days after the second AZD1222 dose. These receptors were obtained from an adult who received the AZD1222 COVID-19 vaccine.

The chain recombines TRBV5-1 with TRBJ1-1, with D perhaps matching TRBD1 (6 bases). The CDR3 extends over 14 amino acids. Trimming removed 6 bases from V and 3 bases from J, with 15 bases in between. Looked up from germline, CDR1 is SGHRS and CDR2 is YFSETQ. CDR3 protein: CASTQQGSYTEAFF. CDR3 DNA: TGCGCCAGCACACAACAGGGATCGTACACTGAAGCTTTCTTT.

The chain carries TRBV4-3 and TRBJ2-1, with TRBD2 matching 8 bases. The CDR3 has 18 amino acids. V was pared by 5 bases and J by 3 bases, with 15 bases of the junction left unmatched. Germline V CDR1 and CDR2: LGHNA, YSLEER. The CDR3 DNA is TGCGCCAGCAGCGCCCGCCCCCCAGCGGGAGTCAACTACAATGAGCAGTTCTTC. It is translated as CASSARPPAGVNYNEQFF.

This chain links TRBV20-1 with TRBJ2-5, with no clear D. The CDR3 sequence is 10 residues long. V was cut by 0 bases and J by 4 bases, with 0 bases left in between. CDR1 DFQATT and CDR2 SNEGSKA come from the germline V gene (reference sequence). CDR3 amino acids: CSAREETQYF. The CDR3 DNA follows: TGCAGTGCTAGAGAAGAGACCCAGTACTTC.

This chain links TRBV19 with TRBJ1-5, with 8 bases fitting TRBD1. This CDR3 contains 14 residues. The J segment lost 7 bases and the V segment lost 1 base, leaving 3 bases of the junction unmatched. Germline CDR1 LNHDA, CDR2 SQIVND (reference sequence). In DNA, the CDR3 is TGTGCCAGTAGTATAGGGCCAGGGGGCCAGCCCCAGCATTTT. This gives the protein CASSIGPGGQPQHF.

The chain has TRBV6-5 and TRBJ2-7, with 11 positions matching TRBD2. Germline V gene data show CDR1 as MNHEY and CDR2 as SVGAGI. This CDR3 is built from 14 residues. The J segment lost 0 bases and the V segment lost 8 bases, leaving 3 bases of the junction unmatched. CDR3 coding DNA: TGTGCCAGCCGCGGGACTAGCGGCTCCTACGAGCAGTACTTC. This translates into CASRGTSGSYEQYF.

By sample fraction, this clone is medium-sized. The chain carries TRBV5-4 and TRBJ1-6; D not certain. The length of the CDR3 is 17 residues. V shed 5 bases and J shed 6 bases, with 21 bases lying between them. Germline V gene data show CDR1 as SGHNT and CDR2 as YYREEE (reference sequence). This CDR3 is CASSTILTQTTNSPLHF. In DNA form, the CDR3 reads TGTGCCAGCAGTACCATACTCACCCAAACTACTAATTCACCCCTCCACTTT. Filled out from reference TRBV5-4 and TRBJ1-6, the complete variable domain reads ETGVTQSPTHLIKTRGQQVTLRCSSQSGHNTVSWYQQALGQGPQFIFQYYREEENGRGNFPPRFSGLQFPNYSSELNVNALELDDSALYLCASSTILTQTTNSPLHFGNGTRLTVT.

This chain joins TRBV7-6 and TRBJ1-6; 10 bases agree with TRBD1. V was clipped by 2 bases and J by 9 bases; unmatched bases: 4. The CDR3 extends over 15 amino acids. Germline CDR1 and CDR2: SGHVS and FNYEAQ. The CDR3 DNA sequence: TGTGCCAGCAGCTTAAGTAGGACAGGGGGTTCACCCCTCCACTTT. It codes for CASSLSRTGGSPLHF.

CDR3 bases: TGTGCCAGCAGCTTGATTGGGGGGAGTACGTACGAGCAGTACTTC. Translation gives CASSLIGGSTYEQYF. This chain links TRBV5-8 with TRBJ2-7; TRBD2 might be the D (6 bases). Germline V gene sequence: CDR1 SGHTS, CDR2 YDEGEE. The CDR3 spans 15 residues. V dropped 1 base and J dropped 4 bases, with 15 bases sitting between them.

The genes are TRBV7-9 and TRBJ1-1; no firm D call. This CDR3 region has 14 residues. In germline, CDR1 is SEHNR, CDR2 FQNEAQ (reference sequence). V lost 0 bases, J lost 1 base, and 6 bases lay in between. The CDR3 DNA follows: TGTGCCAGCAGCTTAGCCCCAGGGAACACTGAAGCTTTCTTT. This translates into CASSLAPGNTEAFF. Full variable domain (missing parts from reference TRBV7-9 and TRBJ1-1): DTGVSQNPRHKITKRGQNVTFRCDPISEHNRLYWYRQTLGQGPEFLTYFQNEAQLEKSRLLSDRFSAERPKGSFSTLEIQRTEQGDSAMYLCASSLAPGNTEAFFGQGTRLTVV.

V and J are TRBV5-6 and TRBJ1-2; D gene ambiguous. The ends were cut back, 0 bases at V and 8 bases at J, with 14 bases in the middle. Looked up from germline, CDR1 is SGHDT and CDR2 is YYEEEE. The CDR3 has 14 amino acids. CDR3 DNA sequence: TGTGCCAGCAGCTTGGGTAACCGGTACGGAGGCTACACCTTC. It encodes CASSLGNRYGGYTF.

This chain links TRBV7-3 with TRBJ2-1; 8 positions agree with TRBD2. The V gene end was trimmed by 4 bases and the J gene end by 7 bases; junction bases not matched to a gene: 12. Germline lookup yields CDR1 SGHTA and CDR2 FQGTGA. The length of the CDR3 is 16 residues. The DNA of the CDR3 is TGTGCCAGCAGCTCCGGTTGGGCGGGAGGTAAAAATGAGCAGTTCTTC. It specifies CASSSGWAGGKNEQFF.

The chain has TRBV9 and TRBJ1-1; 8 nucleotides agree with TRBD1. V was clipped by 0 bases and J by 4 bases; unmatched bases: 5. This CDR3 comprises 15 residues. The germline V gene has CDR1 SGDLS and CDR2 YYNGEE. CDR3 DNA sequence: TGTGCCAGCAGCGTAGCCGCAGGGGGCTTCACTGAAGCTTTCTTT. Residues: CASSVAAGGFTEAFF.

The V gene is TRBV6-4, the J gene TRBJ2-2, with D perhaps matching TRBD2 (5 bases). Looked up from germline, CDR1 is MRHNA and CDR2 is SNTAGT. V was shortened by 3 bases and J by 4 bases, with 6 bases between the two germline ends. This CDR3 is 13 amino acids long. CDR3 nucleotides: TGTGCCAGCAGTGAGAGGGTCACCGGGGAGCTGTTTTTT. Translated: CASSERVTGELFF.

The J gene is TRBJ2-5, the V gene TRBV5-1, with 8 bases lining up with TRBD1. Germline trimming cut 2 bases from V and 3 bases from J; bases unmatched to any gene: 3. Germline-derived CDR1 and CDR2 are SGHRS and YFSETQ. This CDR3 spans 14 amino acids. The CDR3 sequence is CASSLGTGKETQYF. The CDR3 region has the DNA TGCGCCAGCAGCTTAGGGACAGGCAAAGAGACCCAGTACTTC.

This chain joins TRBV27 and TRBJ1-1; D is undetermined. Trimming left V 3 bases short and J 0 bases short, with 11 bases between. Germline lookup yields CDR1 MNHEY and CDR2 SMNVEV (reference sequence). The CDR3 covers 15 residues. Here the CDR3 DNA reads TGTGCCAGCAGTTTTTATCCAGCTATGAACACTGAAGCTTTCTTT. This encodes CASSFYPAMNTEAFF.

J is TRBJ1-1 and V is TRBV29-1; 8 positions agree with TRBD1. The CDR3 extends over 17 amino acids. The V segment lost 6 bases and the J segment 5 bases; nucleotides outside the gene matches: 20. Germline V lookup: CDR1 SQVTM, CDR2 ANQGSEA. CDR3 amino acids: CSVTWDRSRVVVTEAFF. CDR3 DNA sequence: TGCAGCGTGACATGGGACAGGTCGAGGGTTGTGGTGACTGAAGCTTTCTTT.

The chain employs TRBV10-3 and TRBJ1-3; possibly TRBD1 for D (5 bases). V was pared by 10 bases and J by 11 bases, with 18 bases between. In germline, CDR1 is ENHRY, CDR2 SYGVKD. The CDR3 loop spans 12 amino acids. In DNA form, the CDR3 reads TGTGCCACAAAACCTCAGGGTTTCGCCATATATTTT. It codes for CATKPQGFAIYF.

This chain links TRBV7-6 with TRBJ1-6; weak D call: TRBD1 (5 bases). Germline CDR1 is SGHVS and CDR2 is FNYEAQ. The CDR3 has 17 residues. Trimming shortened V by 5 bases and J by 5 bases, and 19 bases separated the two germline ends. CDR3 amino acids: CASSADSLRSDNSPLHF. As DNA, the CDR3 is TGTGCCAGCAGCGCAGACAGTCTAAGGTCGGATAATTCACCCCTCCACTTT. Full variable domain (remainder filled in from reference TRBV7-6 and TRBJ1-6): GAGVSQSPRYKVTKRGQDVALRCDPISGHVSLYWYRQALGQGPEFLTYFNYEAQQDKSGLPNDRFSAERPEGSISTLTIQRTEQRDSAMYRCASSADSLRSDNSPLHFGNGTRLTVT.

The chain uses TRBV30 and TRBJ1-1; D ambiguous. Germline CDR1 reads GTSNPN; CDR2 reads SVGIG (reference sequence). V dropped 1 base and J dropped 1 base, with 10 bases sitting between them. This CDR3 is 14 amino acids long. The CDR3 is CAWSATSANTEAFF. CDR3 coding DNA: TGTGCCTGGAGTGCCACTTCGGCGAACACTGAAGCTTTCTTT.

The genes are TRBV13 and TRBJ1-5, with TRBD1 matching 9 bases. The CDR3 has 18 residues. Germline lookup yields CDR1 PRHDT and CDR2 FYEKMQ (reference sequence). V shed 5 bases, J shed 0 bases, and the junction held 11 bases outside the gene matches. The CDR3 coding sequence is TGTGCCAGCAGCAGCCGGGACAGGGAAGGGGGTAGCAATCAGCCCCAGCATTTT. Protein sequence: CASSSRDREGGSNQPQHF.